This record looks at one T cell receptor (beta chain) sequence and its context. How the authors handled the data: Estimated nucleated cell counts came from reference gene primer amplification. The repertoire was sequenced with immunoSEQ multiplex PCR; TCRdb's copy has only in-frame clones and lacks some. That table is the source of V, J and clone size, and D and trimming were worked out from the DNA. Of under 150,000 clones listed, about 80% are singletons. This sample is drawn from a study of blood T cell repertoires in COVID-19. Study summary: T cells, B-cell-depleted T cells, or PBMCs supplied cDNA or gDNA.

Trimming removed 6 bases from V and 7 bases from J; junction bases left unmatched: 4. The CDR3 is 12 residues long. Germline lookup yields CDR1 MNHEY and CDR2 SMNVEV (reference sequence). This receptor was taken from a human donor in a cohort sampled during active COVID-19. The sequencing input was peripheral blood. This rearrangement joins TRBV27 to TRBJ2-3; 7 bases line up with TRBD1. The CDR3 DNA reads as TGTGCCAGCAGCCGCAGGGGGAATACGCAGTATTTT. Translation gives CASSRRGNTQYF.